This is a list of T cell receptor beta chains from one sample in a study of cytomegalovirus exposure and HLA in healthy donors. Sequenced by immunoSEQ multiplex PCR; TCRdb stores in-frame clones only, minus some. This sample yields some 130,000 clones, of which approximately 84% are seen a single time; roughly 27% belongs to the top ten. The sequencing sample was made of PBMCs. The receptors originated from a man aged 30 to 39 in good health and CMV-seropositive. CDR3s include the opening cysteine and the closing phenylalanine or tryptophan. The order of the fields is D gene, clone size, V gene, J gene, CDR3 DNA, CDR3 protein. A D gene is named only where the DNA matches it firmly. Size is omitted from some rows. Given values are once, few, many or a class for expanded clones.

TRBD2	.	TRBV27	TRBJ2-7	TGTGCCAGCAGCTCGGGGCGGGGGTCCTACGAGCAGTACTTC	CASSSGRGSYEQYF
TRBD2	few	TRBV5-1	TRBJ2-1	TGCGCCAGCAGCGGGAACTCCGGGACTAGCGGGGTAATGATGAGGAATGAGCAGTTCTTC	CASSGNSGTSGVMMRNEQFF
.	.	TRBV9	TRBJ2-2	TGTGCCAGCAGCGTACGAAATAGCGGCACCGGGGAGCTGTTTTTT	CASSVRNSGTGELFF
.	.	TRBV5-4	TRBJ2-5	TGTGCCAGCAGCCCGGCGGCTCAAGAGACCCAGTACTTC	CASSPAAQETQYF
.	.	TRBV18	TRBJ2-3	TGTGCCAGCTCACCCCCAGCGGGCACAGATACGCAGTATTTT	CASSPPAGTDTQYF
TRBD1	.	TRBV6-6	TRBJ1-2	TGTGCCAGCAGTAGACAGGGGATCTCCTATGGCTACACCTTC	CASSRQGISYGYTF
TRBD1	.	TRBV15	TRBJ2-7	TGTGCCACCTCACAGGACAGGGGATTCGGCGAGCAGTACTTC	CATSQDRGFGEQYF
TRBD1	.	TRBV7-6	TRBJ1-4	TGTGCCAGCAGCTTAGGGACAGGGGCGGGTGAAAAACTGTTTTTT	CASSLGTGAGEKLFF
.	.	TRBV11-3	TRBJ2-2	TGTGCCAGCAGCTTAGCCAGGGCGAACACCGGGGAGCTGTTTTTT	CASSLARANTGELFF
.	many	TRBV7-6	TRBJ2-2	TGTGCCCCCCTCCCCGGGGGTCGCCCCGGGGAGCTGTTTTTT	CAPLPGGRPGELFF
TRBD2	.	TRBV19	TRBJ2-1	TGTGCCAGTAGTACTAGCGGGGACTACAATGAGCAGTTCTTC	CASSTSGDYNEQFF
.	.	TRBV4-3	TRBJ2-2	TGCGCCAGCAGCCAAGTCGTAGGGGGTGCGAACACCGGGGAGCTGTTTTTT	CASSQVVGGANTGELFF
TRBD2	.	TRBV6-1	TRBJ2-5	TGTGCCAGCCGAAAGAGCGGGGTTCGAGAGACCCAGTACTTC	CASRKSGVRETQYF
TRBD1	.	TRBV30	TRBJ2-4	TGTGCCTGGGGCGGACAGGGGGCTACTCAGTACTTC	CAWGGQGATQYF
.	.	TRBV6-6	TRBJ1-1	TGTGCCAGCAGGGCGGAGGTGGGAGCTTTCTTT	CASRAEVGAFF
TRBD1	.	TRBV6-5	TRBJ2-2	TGTGCCAGCAGAAGACAGGGCTTGGCCGGGGAGCTGTTTTTT	CASRRQGLAGELFF
.	.	TRBV19	TRBJ1-2	TGTGCCAGTATCCCGGCCGGGACACGGTATGGCTACACCTTC	CASIPAGTRYGYTF
TRBD2	.	TRBV9	TRBJ2-1	TGTGCCAGCAGCTCAAGCGGGACTAGCGGGGGCTACAATGAGCAGTTCTTC	CASSSSGTSGGYNEQFF
TRBD2	once	TRBV9	TRBJ2-4	TGTGCCAGCAGCGTTGGGACTAGCGGGGGGTTAAACATTCAGTACTTC	CASSVGTSGGLNIQYF
.	.	TRBV5-6	TRBJ1-3	TGTGCCAGCAGCTTGGCAGGGCCCGCTGGAAACACCATATATTTT	CASSLAGPAGNTIYF
.	.	TRBV18	TRBJ2-1	TGTGCCAGCTCACCACTAGCACCTAGCTCCTACAATGAGCAGTTCTTC	CASSPLAPSSYNEQFF
.	.	TRBV19	TRBJ1-4	TGTGCCAGTAGTACGGTTGACATCCCAACTAATGAAAAACTGTTTTTT	CASSTVDIPTNEKLFF
TRBD1	.	TRBV2	TRBJ1-2	TGTGCCAGCAGTGCAGTCAGGGGGCGGATTGATGGCTACACCTTC	CASSAVRGRIDGYTF
.	.	TRBV4-3	TRBJ2-1	TGCGCCAGCAGCCAAGATGCCAGGGGCGACAATGAGCAGTTCTTC	CASSQDARGDNEQFF
.	.	TRBV6-1	TRBJ1-1	TGTGCCAGCGCTCAGGGGAGGGGCACTGAAGCTTTCTTT	CASAQGRGTEAFF
TRBD1	.	TRBV11-2	TRBJ1-5	TGTGCCAGCAGCTCAGGGGGCCCCAATCAGCCCCAGCATTTT	CASSSGGPNQPQHF
TRBD2	.	TRBV4-1	TRBJ2-2	TGCGCCAGCAGCCACGTGGGACTAGCGGGAGGGCCTAACACCGGGGAGCTGTTTTTT	CASSHVGLAGGPNTGELFF
TRBD1	.	TRBV7-8	TRBJ1-2	TGTGCCAGCAGCTTTGGGGGGACAGGGGGCTCCTATGGCTACACCTTC	CASSFGGTGGSYGYTF
TRBD1	.	TRBV9	TRBJ1-2	TGTGCCAGCAGCGTGCCAGGGGGCGCTTACGGCTACACCTTC	CASSVPGGAYGYTF
TRBD1	.	TRBV10-2	TRBJ2-7	TGCGCCAGCAGTGATCCGGACAGGGGAGCCTACGAGCAGTACTTC	CASSDPDRGAYEQYF
.	.	TRBV6-1	TRBJ2-7	TGTGCCAGCAGGGACCCGGGACTGCCTTCCTACGAGCAGTACTTC	CASRDPGLPSYEQYF
.	.	TRBV2	TRBJ1-1	TGTGCCAGCAGTGAAGGAAGTAACGGGGTGAACACTGAAGCTTTCTTT	CASSEGSNGVNTEAFF
.	.	TRBV25-1	TRBJ2-3	TGTGCCAGCACTCCGTTCCCGGGAGATACGCAGTATTTT	CASTPFPGDTQYF
TRBD2	.	TRBV2	TRBJ2-1	TGTGCCAGCTGCGTAGCGGGGGGGCAGGCGGAGCAGTTCTTC	CASCVAGGQAEQFF
.	.	TRBV7-3	TRBJ2-2	TGTGCCAGCAGCTTAATACGGAGCACCGGGGAGCTGTTTTTT	CASSLIRSTGELFF
TRBD2	.	TRBV7-2	TRBJ2-7	TGTGCCAGCAGTATAACTAGCGGGAGCTACGAGCAGTACTTC	CASSITSGSYEQYF
TRBD1	.	TRBV7-9	TRBJ1-2	TGTGCCAGCAGCTCCCCGGGACAGGGTGTCTATGGCTACACCTTC	CASSSPGQGVYGYTF
.	.	TRBV5-6	TRBJ1-2	TGTGCCAGCAGCTTGGGGCAAAGCTATGGCTACACCTTC	CASSLGQSYGYTF
TRBD1	.	TRBV6-5	TRBJ1-2	TGTGCCAGCAGCCCGGACAGGGCTACGGTTAATGGCTACACCTTC	CASSPDRATVNGYTF
TRBD1	.	TRBV2	TRBJ1-2	TGTGCCAGCAGCCCGGGACAGGGGGCCCGACATGGCTACACCTTC	CASSPGQGARHGYTF
TRBD2	.	TRBV27	TRBJ2-2	TGTGCCAAACTAGCGGGAGGGCCCGGGGAGCTGTTTTTT	CAKLAGGPGELFF
TRBD2	.	TRBV9	TRBJ2-3	TGTGCCAGCAGCATCACTAGCGGGGGGGCCGCGGATACGCAGTATTTT	CASSITSGGAADTQYF
TRBD1	.	TRBV2	TRBJ1-1	TGTGCCAGCAGCGTGACAGGGGGAGTAGGAGCTTTCTTT	CASSVTGGVGAFF
TRBD2	.	TRBV29-1	TRBJ2-7	TGCAGCGCCGGGGGACTAGTCGGCGAGCAGTACTTC	CSAGGLVGEQYF
TRBD1	.	TRBV5-1	TRBJ2-1	TGCGCCAGCAGCTTGGGGACAGGGGGCAATGAGCAGTTCTTC	CASSLGTGGNEQFF